What follows is one T cell receptor (beta chain) and its context. V lost 11 bases and J lost 5, with 21 bases in between. The CDR3 is 15 amino acids. CDR1 and CDR2 (germline): SNHLY, FYNNEI. The data stem from a study of blood T cell repertoires in COVID-19. The assay was immunoSEQ multiplex PCR, and TCRdb's table has in-frame clones only and misses some. The sample contains 400,000 to 450,000 clones, approximately 90% of which appear only once. The sequenced sample consisted of PBMCs or T cells enriched from blood (not recorded which). The chain combines TRBV2 with TRBJ2-2, with a tentative D call TRBD2 (5 bases). The origin of this receptor is a man aged 25 to 45 who had recovered from COVID-19. The CDR3 is CAAAGEGEATGELFF. Here the CDR3 DNA reads TGTGCCGCCGCCGGTGAGGGTGAGGCGACCGGGGAGCTGTTTTTT.